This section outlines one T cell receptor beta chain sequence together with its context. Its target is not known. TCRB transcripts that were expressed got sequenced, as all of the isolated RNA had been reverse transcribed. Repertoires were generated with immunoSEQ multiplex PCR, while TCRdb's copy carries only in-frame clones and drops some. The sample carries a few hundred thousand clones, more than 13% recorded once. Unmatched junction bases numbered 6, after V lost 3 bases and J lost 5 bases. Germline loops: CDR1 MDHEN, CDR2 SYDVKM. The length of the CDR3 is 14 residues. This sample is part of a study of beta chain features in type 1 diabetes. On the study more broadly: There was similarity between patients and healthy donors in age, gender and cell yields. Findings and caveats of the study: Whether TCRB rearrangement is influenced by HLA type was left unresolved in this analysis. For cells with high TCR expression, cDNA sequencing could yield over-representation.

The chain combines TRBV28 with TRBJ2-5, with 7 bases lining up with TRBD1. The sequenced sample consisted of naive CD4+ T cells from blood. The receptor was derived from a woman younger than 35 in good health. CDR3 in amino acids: CASSLGTADETQYF. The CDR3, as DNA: TGTGCCAGCAGTTTGGGGACAGCCGACGAGACCCAGTACTTC.